These 4 T cell receptor beta chains share one sample of origin, sequenced in a study of blood T cell repertoires in COVID-19. Here immunoSEQ multiplex PCR was the method, and the copy in TCRdb shows in-frame clones only, minus some. Seen here are around 190,000 clones, more than 65% observed once, and the top ten hold roughly 17%. The source material was PBMCs or T cells enriched from blood (not recorded which). All receptors come from a woman in her forties or fifties with acute COVID-19.

This chain joins TRBV7-2 and TRBJ1-5; D possibly corresponds to TRBD1 (5 bases). The CDR3 totals 17 residues. In germline, CDR1 is SGHTA, CDR2 FQGNSA. The ends were cut back, 2 bases at V and 3 bases at J, with 17 bases in the middle. The CDR3 sequence: CASSLYAGGGNNQPQHF. CDR3 sequence (DNA): TGTGCCAGCAGCTTATACGCGGGGGGGGGTAACAATCAGCCCCAGCATTTT.

The chain links TRBV19 to TRBJ2-7, with D maybe TRBD2 (7 bases). Germline CDR1 reads LNHDA; CDR2 reads SQIVND (reference sequence). This CDR3 has 13 amino acids. V was pared by 7 bases and J by 5 bases, with 15 bases between. The CDR3 sequence is CASKRGGLHEQYV. CDR3 coding DNA: TGTGCCAGTAAGAGGGGGGGGCTTCACGAGCAGTACGTC.

This rearrangement joins TRBV11-2 to TRBJ1-4; 9 bases agree with TRBD1. The ends lost 5 bases at V and 2 bases at J; junction bases unmatched: 3. The CDR3 runs to 15 residues. Germline CDR1 and CDR2: SGHAT and FQNNGV. This chain's CDR3 is CASSEQGATNEKLFF. CDR3 coding DNA: TGTGCCAGCAGCGAACAGGGGGCGACTAATGAAAAACTGTTTTTT.

Only a few counts were recorded for this clone. The chain has TRBV5-1 and TRBJ2-5; 9 bases fit TRBD1. V was clipped by 2 bases and J by 5 bases; unmatched bases: 7. CDR3 length: 15 residues. Germline V gene data show CDR1 as SGHRS and CDR2 as YFSETQ. The CDR3 bases are TGCGCCAGCAGCTTTACAGGGGGCGCCGTCGAGACCCAGTACTTC. Translation: CASSFTGGAVETQYF.